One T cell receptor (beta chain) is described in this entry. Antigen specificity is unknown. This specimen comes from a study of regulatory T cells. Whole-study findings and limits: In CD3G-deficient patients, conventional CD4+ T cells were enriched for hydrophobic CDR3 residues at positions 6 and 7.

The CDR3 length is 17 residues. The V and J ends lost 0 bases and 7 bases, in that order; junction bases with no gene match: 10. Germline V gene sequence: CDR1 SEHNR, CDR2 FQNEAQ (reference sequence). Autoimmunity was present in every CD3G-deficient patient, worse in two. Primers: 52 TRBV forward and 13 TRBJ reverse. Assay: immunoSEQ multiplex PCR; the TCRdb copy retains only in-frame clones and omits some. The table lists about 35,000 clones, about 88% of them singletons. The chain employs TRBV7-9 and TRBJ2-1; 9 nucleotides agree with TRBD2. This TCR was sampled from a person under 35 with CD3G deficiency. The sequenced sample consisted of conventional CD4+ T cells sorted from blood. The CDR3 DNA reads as TGTGCCAGCAGCTTAGCGCGGGGCGGGAGGGCCCGGAATGAGCAGTTCTTC. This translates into CASSLARGGRARNEQFF.